This T cell receptor beta chain was captured in a study of regulatory T cells in long-lasting Graves disease. In the study overall: The study counted Graves' disease as persistent given over 5 years of antithyroid drugs and positive TSH receptor antibodies. Study results and caveats: Gene preferences differed: TRBV28, TRBJ1-2, TRBJ2-5 in persistent cases. Whereas 900 to 1,000 public clonotypes were shared by new patients, persistent patients shared more, at about 2,500.

Germline CDR1 MNHEY, CDR2 SMNVEV (reference sequence). Germline trimming cut 5 bases from V and 6 bases from J; bases unmatched to any gene: 7. This CDR3 spans 14 amino acids. Construction of the TCR beta libraries employed iRepertoire HTBI primers in conjunction with Arm-PCR of CDR3 regions. Each CDR3 protein is one row after TCRdb ran MiXCR on the multiplex PCR reads. This table holds approximately 290,000 distinct CDR3 sequences, 22% found once. Noted time point: persistent/refractory GD, antithyroid drugs over 5 years with positive TRAb. The TCR library used RNA extracted from PBMCs. American Thyroid Association guidelines defined Graves' disease diagnosis. This clonotype came up many times. No antigen is known for it.

The sequencing used peripheral blood mononuclear cells (PBMCs), collected when the disease was refractory, from a patient treated with antithyroid drugs. The clonotype was recovered from a female donor with Graves disease. This sequence joins TRBV27 and TRBJ2-7; TRBD2 agrees at 10 bases. CDR3 protein: CASSMLAGVGEQYF. Here the CDR3 DNA reads TGTGCCAGCAGTATGCTAGCGGGAGTTGGCGAGCAGTACTTC.